A selection of T cell receptor beta chains follows, all from one sample in a study of blood T cell repertoires in COVID-19. The assay was immunoSEQ multiplex PCR, and TCRdb's table has in-frame clones only and misses some. The sample shows 200,000 or so clones, roughly 81% of them seen only once. The sequenced sample consisted of peripheral blood. These receptors all come from a man between 50 and 59 years old who had recovered from COVID-19. The CDR3 runs from the conserved cysteine through the conserved F or W. A D gene is named only where the DNA matches it firmly. Clone size is not always given. Where it is, it says once, few, many or a class for expanded clones.

size	J	D	V	DNA	CDR3
.	TRBJ2-3	.	TRBV19	TGTGCCAGTAGTACCGGGACTCCAGATACGCAGTATTTT	CASSTGTPDTQYF
.	TRBJ2-7	.	TRBV15	TGTGCCACCAGCAGAGACCCGGACAACTCCTACGAGCAGTACTTC	CATSRDPDNSYEQYF
.	TRBJ2-3	TRBD2	TRBV29-1	TGCAGCGTTGAGGGACTTGGCGGGAGGAGCACAGATACGCAGTATTTT	CSVEGLGGRSTDTQYF
.	TRBJ2-1	TRBD1	TRBV10-1	TGCGCCAGCAGTGAGTCCGACCCGGATGACAGGGGGCCTAATGAGCAGTTCTTC	CASSESDPDDRGPNEQFF
.	TRBJ1-6	.	TRBV6-1	TGTGCCAGCGAAGGGGGTGTAGGTTCACCCCTCCACTTT	CASEGGVGSPLHF
.	TRBJ1-4	TRBD1	TRBV28	TGTGCCAGCAGTTACTCAGGGGGCGCTGAAAAACTGTTTTTT	CASSYSGGAEKLFF
.	TRBJ1-5	.	TRBV28	TGTGCCGCCCACCGGTGGGGGGAACAGCCCCAGCATTTT	CAAHRWGEQPQHF
.	TRBJ1-1	TRBD1	TRBV19	TGTGCCAGTAGCATTCTAGGGACAGGGAGGGACACTGAAGCTTTCTTT	CASSILGTGRDTEAFF
.	TRBJ2-1	TRBD1	TRBV7-2	TGTGCCAGCAGCTTACAGGGACAGGGTCTCCATGAGCAGTTCTTC	CASSLQGQGLHEQFF
.	TRBJ2-7	.	TRBV6-5	TGTGCCAGCAGTCGTCGGACAGCTTACTACGAGCAGTACTTC	CASSRRTAYYEQYF
.	TRBJ1-1	.	TRBV5-4	TGTGCCAGCAGCTCGTCTACAGGGAATTGGGGCACTGAAGCTTTCTTT	CASSSSTGNWGTEAFF
.	TRBJ2-1	TRBD2	TRBV6-5	TGTGCCAGCAGTTACCTTAGCGGGAATGAGCAGTTCTTC	CASSYLSGNEQFF
.	TRBJ2-5	.	TRBV5-8	TGTGCCAGCAGTACTAGGAGGGAGACCCAGTACTTC	CASSTRRETQYF
.	TRBJ1-2	.	TRBV30	TGTGCCTGGAGTGTACGGAGGAGGGTGGATGGCTACACCTTC	CAWSVRRRVDGYTF
.	TRBJ2-3	TRBD2	TRBV7-7	TGTGCCAGCAGCTCGGGACTAGCGGGTAGATCAGATACGCAGTATTTT	CASSSGLAGRSDTQYF
few	TRBJ2-7	TRBD2	TRBV27	TGTGCCAGCAGGTCCCTAGCGGCGGGAGACTACGAGCAGTACTTC	CASRSLAAGDYEQYF
.	TRBJ2-2	TRBD1	TRBV5-1	TGCGCCAGCAGCTCGTGGACAGGGGCAAGCACCGGGGAGCTGTTTTTT	CASSSWTGASTGELFF
once	TRBJ2-4	.	TRBV1	TGCACCAGCACGGATAGCGGGGCAGCTAGCTTTCCTGCCAAAAACATTCAGTACTTC	CTSTDSGAASFPAKNIQYF
.	TRBJ1-2	.	TRBV4-2	TGTGCCAGCAGCCAAGATACTACTGGAATCAACTATGGCTACACCTTC	CASSQDTTGINYGYTF
.	TRBJ2-1	TRBD2	TRBV28	TGTGCCAGCAGTTTGCCAGCGGGGTACAATGAGCAGTTCTTC	CASSLPAGYNEQFF
.	TRBJ2-2	.	TRBV27	TGTGCCAGCAGTTTATCGGGCAGGGGAACCGGGGAGCTGTTTTTT	CASSLSGRGTGELFF
.	TRBJ2-7	TRBD2	TRBV4-1	TGCGCCAGCAGCCAAGTCTGGAGCGAGAAGAGTGGAGGGAGGGCCTACGAGCAGTACTTC	CASSQVWSEKSGGRAYEQYF
.	TRBJ2-2	.	TRBV27	TGTGCCAGCAGTCCCGGCCGGTGGGGGCCGCAGACCGGGGAGCTGTTTTTT	CASSPGRWGPQTGELFF
.	TRBJ2-5	.	TRBV3-1/TRBV3-2	TGTGCCAGCAGCCAAAGGACAGATGGGAAGACCCAGTACTTC	CASSQRTDGKTQYF
.	TRBJ2-6	.	TRBV7-8	TGTGCCAGCAGCTTCGGGGGCTCTGGGGCCAACGTCCTGACTTTC	CASSFGGSGANVLTF
.	TRBJ2-1	.	TRBV28	TGTGCCAGCAGTTTACTAGCCAGTGAGCAGTTCTTC	CASSLLASEQFF
.	TRBJ1-2	.	TRBV28	TGTGCCAGCAGTTTAAGTTACAGGATCAACTATGGCTACACCTTC	CASSLSYRINYGYTF
few	TRBJ2-7	.	TRBV10-3	TGTGCCATCAGTGGCCCCCAGGGTGTGCAGTACTTC	CAISGPQGVQYF
.	TRBJ2-7	.	TRBV27	TGTGCCAGCAGTTTATTAGGGAGAGCCTACGAGCAGTACTTC	CASSLLGRAYEQYF
.	TRBJ2-5	TRBD1	TRBV6-2/TRBV6-3	TGTGCCAGCAGTTACACGGGACAGGTCAGGGAGACCCAGTACTTC	CASSYTGQVRETQYF
.	TRBJ1-4	.	TRBV19	TGTGCCAGTAGTCCCGGACAATCCTCCAATGAAAAACTGTTTTTT	CASSPGQSSNEKLFF
.	TRBJ1-4	TRBD1	TRBV29-1	TGCAGCGTTGAACAGGGGGCGGACGAAAAACTGTTTTTT	CSVEQGADEKLFF
few	TRBJ2-3	.	TRBV21-1	TGTGCCAGCAGCAAGACTAGCGGAGCCACAGATACGCAGTATTTT	CASSKTSGATDTQYF
.	TRBJ2-1	TRBD2	TRBV29-1	TGCAGCGCCGTCCACATCGGGGGCGGGAGGGGCAATGAGCAGTTCTTC	CSAVHIGGGRGNEQFF
.	TRBJ2-1	TRBD2	TRBV5-1	TGCGCCAGCAGCTTGGGACTAGCGGGAGGGCCTCAAAATGAGCAGTTCTTC	CASSLGLAGGPQNEQFF
.	TRBJ2-3	TRBD2	TRBV28	TGTGCCAGCAGTCTGACCGGGACTAGCGGGAGAAGGAATACGCAGTATTTT	CASSLTGTSGRRNTQYF
.	TRBJ1-6	.	TRBV27	TGTGCCAGCAGTCTACTGTTTGATTCACCCCTCCACTTT	CASSLLFDSPLHF
.	TRBJ2-3	.	TRBV21-1	TGTGCCAGCAGCAAAGCGCTAGAGCGGGAGGGCCTAAAGTCAGATACGCAGTATTTT	CASSKALEREGLKSDTQYF
few	TRBJ1-2	.	TRBV28	TGTGCCAGCAGTTCAGCAGGGGAAAACTATGGCTACACCTTC	CASSSAGENYGYTF
.	TRBJ1-4	TRBD1	TRBV6-5	TGTGCCAGCAGCGGGACAGGGGGGAATGAAAAACTGTTTTTT	CASSGTGGNEKLFF
.	TRBJ2-5	TRBD2	TRBV11-2	TGTGCCAGCAGCTTAGCCCGGACTAGCGGGCGGCAAGAGACCCAGTACTTC	CASSLARTSGRQETQYF
.	TRBJ1-1	.	TRBV19	TGTGCCAGTAGGGTCGGAAACAGGGAAGATTCCACTGAAGCTTTCTTT	CASRVGNREDSTEAFF
.	TRBJ1-1	TRBD1	TRBV3-1/TRBV3-2	TGTGCCACCACGGGACAGGGGTACACTGAAGCTTTCTTT	CATTGQGYTEAFF
.	TRBJ1-1	.	TRBV20-1	TGCAGCGCGGGGGCGAACACTGAAGCTTTCTTT	CSAGANTEAFF
once	TRBJ2-3	TRBD1	TRBV10-3	TGTGCCATCAGTCTGGACAGGGTTGATACGCAGTATTTT	CAISLDRVDTQYF